This T cell receptor beta chain is from a study of cytomegalovirus exposure and HLA in healthy donors. Study-level information: An earlier analysis found around 120 million unique TCR beta sequences from 150 million to 200 million T cells. Overall study findings and caveats: A missense DCLRE1C variant was associated with V- and J-gene trimming of TCR beta chains in a later analysis, and an independent cohort replicated the association. It was shown in a later analysis that HLA-associated TCR beta chains were more clonally expanded than other, equally common chains.

The ends lost 5 bases at V and 7 bases at J; junction bases unmatched: 8. The germline V gene has CDR1 SGHAT and CDR2 FQNNGV. CDR3 size: 15 residues. Concerning this clone: Its antigen remains unidentified.

A multiplex PCR was run with 60 Vbeta primers and 13 Jbeta primers. Repertoires were generated with immunoSEQ multiplex PCR, while TCRdb's copy carries only in-frame clones and drops some. The sample consists of about 150,000 clones, roughly 68% of them appearing once. Sequencing used PBMCs. The genes are TRBV11-2 and TRBJ1-4; TRBD1 matches 9 bases. The receptor was derived from a man younger than 45 in good health and CMV-seropositive. The CDR3 DNA reads as TGTGCCAGCAGCCAAAGGACAGGGGCGGCTGAAAAACTGTTTTTT. Its protein product is CASSQRTGAAEKLFF.